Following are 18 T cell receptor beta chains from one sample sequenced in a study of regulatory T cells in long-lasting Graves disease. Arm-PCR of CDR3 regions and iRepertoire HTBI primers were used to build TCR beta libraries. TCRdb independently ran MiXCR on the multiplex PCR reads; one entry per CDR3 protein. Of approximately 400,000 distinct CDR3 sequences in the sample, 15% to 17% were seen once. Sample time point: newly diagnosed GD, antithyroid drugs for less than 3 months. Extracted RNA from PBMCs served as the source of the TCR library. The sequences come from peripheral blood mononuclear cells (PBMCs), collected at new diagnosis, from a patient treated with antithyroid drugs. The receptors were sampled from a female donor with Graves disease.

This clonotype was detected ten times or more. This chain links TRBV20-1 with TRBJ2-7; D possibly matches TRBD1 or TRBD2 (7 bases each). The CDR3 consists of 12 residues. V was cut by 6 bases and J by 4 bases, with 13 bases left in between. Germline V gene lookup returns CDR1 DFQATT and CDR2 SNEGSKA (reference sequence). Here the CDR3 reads CSAPRGGYEQYF. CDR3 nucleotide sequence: TGCAGTGCCCCCAGGGGGGGGTACGAGCAGTACTTC.

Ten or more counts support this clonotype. CDR3 amino acids: CASSSRGSSSGANVLTF. Written as DNA, the CDR3 is TGTGCCAGCAGCTCAAGAGGTTCGTCCTCTGGGGCCAACGTCCTGACTTTC. The V and J genes are TRBV7-3 and TRBJ2-6; D call uncertain. V lost 4 bases, J lost 0 bases, and 13 bases lay in between. The CDR3 has 17 amino acids. Germline V gene data show CDR1 as SGHTA and CDR2 as FQGTGA.

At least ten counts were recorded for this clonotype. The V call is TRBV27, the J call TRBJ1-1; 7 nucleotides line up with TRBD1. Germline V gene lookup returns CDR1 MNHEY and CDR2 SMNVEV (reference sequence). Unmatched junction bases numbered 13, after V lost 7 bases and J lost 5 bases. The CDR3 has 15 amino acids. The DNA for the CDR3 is TGTGCCAGCACCGAGTCTCAAGGGGGACAGACTGAAGCTTTCTTT. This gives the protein CASTESQGGQTEAFF.

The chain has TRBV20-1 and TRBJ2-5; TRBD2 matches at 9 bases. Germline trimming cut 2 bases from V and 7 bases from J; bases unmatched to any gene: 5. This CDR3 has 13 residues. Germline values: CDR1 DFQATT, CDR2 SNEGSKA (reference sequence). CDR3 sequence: CSARRGRVGTQYF. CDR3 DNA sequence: TGCAGTGCTAGACGCGGGAGGGTAGGGACCCAGTACTTC.

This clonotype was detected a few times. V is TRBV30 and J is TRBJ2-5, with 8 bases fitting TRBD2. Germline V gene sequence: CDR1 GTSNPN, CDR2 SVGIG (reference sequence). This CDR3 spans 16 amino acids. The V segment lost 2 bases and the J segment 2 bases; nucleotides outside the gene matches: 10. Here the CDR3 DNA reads TGTGCCTGGAGTCGGGAGGGGACTATCTTACAAGAGACCCAGTACTTC. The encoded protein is CAWSREGTILQETQYF.

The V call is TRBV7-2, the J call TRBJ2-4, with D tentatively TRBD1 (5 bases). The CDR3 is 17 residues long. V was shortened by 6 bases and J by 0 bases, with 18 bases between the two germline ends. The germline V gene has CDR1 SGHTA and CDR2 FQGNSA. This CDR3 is CASSTDRLLLAKNIQYF. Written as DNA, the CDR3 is TGTGCCAGCAGTACCGACAGACTCCTCTTAGCCAAAAACATTCAGTACTTC.

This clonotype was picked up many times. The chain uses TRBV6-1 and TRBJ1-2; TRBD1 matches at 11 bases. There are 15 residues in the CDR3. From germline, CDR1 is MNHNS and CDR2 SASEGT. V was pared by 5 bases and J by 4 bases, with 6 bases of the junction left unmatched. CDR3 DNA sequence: TGTGCCAGCAGTCGCCTAGGGACAGGGGGCTATGGCTACACCTTC. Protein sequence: CASSRLGTGGYGYTF.

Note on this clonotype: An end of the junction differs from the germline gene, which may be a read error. This CDR3 reads CACSLVLAGDTDTQYF. As DNA, the CDR3 is TGTGCCTGCAGTTTAGTTTTAGCGGGAGACACAGATACGCAGTATTTT. The J gene is TRBJ2-3, the V gene TRBV12-3 or TRBV12-4, with 9 bases lining up with TRBD2. This CDR3 contains 16 residues.

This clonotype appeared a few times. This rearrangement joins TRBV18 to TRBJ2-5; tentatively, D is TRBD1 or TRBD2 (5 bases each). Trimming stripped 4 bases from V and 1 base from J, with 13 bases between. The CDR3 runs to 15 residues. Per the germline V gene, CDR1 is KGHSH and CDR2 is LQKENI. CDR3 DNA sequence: TGTGCCAGCTCACTTGTCCGGGGCGCCCAAGAGACCCAGTACTTC. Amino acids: CASSLVRGAQETQYF.

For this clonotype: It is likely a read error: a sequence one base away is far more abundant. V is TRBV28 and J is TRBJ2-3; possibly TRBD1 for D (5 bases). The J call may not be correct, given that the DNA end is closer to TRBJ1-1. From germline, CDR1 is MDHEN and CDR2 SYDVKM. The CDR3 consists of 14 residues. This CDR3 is CAGSLGQGGAEAFF. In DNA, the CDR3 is TGTGCCGGCAGTTTAGGGCAGGGAGGAGCTGAAGCTTTCTTT.

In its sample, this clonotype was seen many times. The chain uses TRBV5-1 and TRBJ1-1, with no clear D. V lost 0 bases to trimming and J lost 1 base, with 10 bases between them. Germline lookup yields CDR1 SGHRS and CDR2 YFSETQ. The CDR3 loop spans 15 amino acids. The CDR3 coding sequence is TGCGCCAGCAGCTTGGAGGTCACGGCGAACACTGAAGCTTTCTTT. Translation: CASSLEVTANTEAFF.

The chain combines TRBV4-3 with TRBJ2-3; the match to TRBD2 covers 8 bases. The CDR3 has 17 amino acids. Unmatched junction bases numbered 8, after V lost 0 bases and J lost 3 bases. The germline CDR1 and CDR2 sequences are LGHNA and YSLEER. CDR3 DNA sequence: TGCGCCAGCAGCCAAGATAGGGATAGCGGGATAACAGATACGCAGTATTTT. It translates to CASSQDRDSGITDTQYF.

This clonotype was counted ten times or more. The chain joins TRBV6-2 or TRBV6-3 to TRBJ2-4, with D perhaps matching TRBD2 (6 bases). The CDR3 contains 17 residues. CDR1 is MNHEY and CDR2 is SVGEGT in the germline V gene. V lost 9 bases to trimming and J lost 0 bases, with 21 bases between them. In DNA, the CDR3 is TGTGCCAGTACCTCCTTCGGGGAGGCCATAGCCAAAAACATTCAGTACTTC. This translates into CASTSFGEAIAKNIQYF.

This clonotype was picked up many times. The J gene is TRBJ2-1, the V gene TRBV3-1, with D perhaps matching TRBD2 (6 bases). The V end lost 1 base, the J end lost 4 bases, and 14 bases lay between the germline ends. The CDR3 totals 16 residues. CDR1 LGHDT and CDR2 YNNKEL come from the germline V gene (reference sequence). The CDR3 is CASSQVAADKYNEQFF. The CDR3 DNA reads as TGTGCCAGCAGCCAAGTAGCGGCGGACAAGTACAATGAGCAGTTCTTC.

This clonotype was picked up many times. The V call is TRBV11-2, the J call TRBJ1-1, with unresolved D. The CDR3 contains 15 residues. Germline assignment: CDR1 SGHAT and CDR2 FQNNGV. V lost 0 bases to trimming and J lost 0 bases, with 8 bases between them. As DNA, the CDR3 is TGTGCCAGCAGCTTAGACCTCTCACTGAACACTGAAGCTTTCTTT. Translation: CASSLDLSLNTEAFF.

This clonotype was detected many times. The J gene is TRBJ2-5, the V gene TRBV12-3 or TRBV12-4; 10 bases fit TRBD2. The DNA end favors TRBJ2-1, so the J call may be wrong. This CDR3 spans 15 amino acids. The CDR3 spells CASRGLAGASNEQFF. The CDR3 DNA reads TGTGCCAGCAGGGGGCTAGCGGGAGCTTCCAATGAGCAGTTCTTC.

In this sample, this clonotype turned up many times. CDR3 sequence reads: CATSADGIQETQYF. The CDR3 nucleotides are TGTGCCACCAGTGCTGACGGTATTCAAGAGACCCAGTACTTC. The chain employs TRBV24-1 and TRBJ2-5, with D uncertain. CDR1 is KGHDR, CDR2 SFDVKD, per germline. This CDR3 is 14 amino acids long. Trimming pared 5 bases from V and 2 bases from J, leaving 11 bases between.

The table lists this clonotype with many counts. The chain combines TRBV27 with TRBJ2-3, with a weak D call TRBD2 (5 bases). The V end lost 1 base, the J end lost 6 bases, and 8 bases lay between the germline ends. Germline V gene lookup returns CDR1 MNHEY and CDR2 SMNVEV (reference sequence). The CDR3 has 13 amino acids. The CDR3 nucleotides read TGTGCCAGCAGTTTATTCGGCGGGGATACGCAGTATTTT. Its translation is CASSLFGGDTQYF.